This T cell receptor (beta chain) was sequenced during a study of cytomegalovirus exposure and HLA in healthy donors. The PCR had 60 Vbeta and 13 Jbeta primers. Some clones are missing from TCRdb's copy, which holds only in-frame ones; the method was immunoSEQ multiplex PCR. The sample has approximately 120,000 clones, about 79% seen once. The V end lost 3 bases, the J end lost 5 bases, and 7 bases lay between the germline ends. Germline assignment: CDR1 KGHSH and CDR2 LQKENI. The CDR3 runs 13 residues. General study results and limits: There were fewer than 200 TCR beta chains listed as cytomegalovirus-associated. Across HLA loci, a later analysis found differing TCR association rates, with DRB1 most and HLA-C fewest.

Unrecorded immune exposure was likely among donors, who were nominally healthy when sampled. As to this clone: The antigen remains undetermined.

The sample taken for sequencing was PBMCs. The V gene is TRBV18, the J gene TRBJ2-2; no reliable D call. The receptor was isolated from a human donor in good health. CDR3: CASSPPSTGELFF. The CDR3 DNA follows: TGTGCCAGCTCACCTCCCTCGACCGGGGAGCTGTTTTTT.